This T cell receptor beta chain was found in a study of T cell responses to AZD1222 COVID-19 vaccine. Study-wide findings and caveats: An increase in Spike-specific TCR breadth and depth was observed after two AZD1222 doses. Spike-wide coverage was observed for vaccine-associated CD4 TCRs, with dominant responses at 160-218 and 743-854. Repertoire sampling happened only post peak T cell response. The donors showed a predominance of white British ancestry and of females, with possible underestimation of clonal diversity.

Measured with immunoSEQ multiplex PCR; TCRdb has only the in-frame clones, and not every one. Of about 150,000 clones listed, under 95% are singletons. This CDR3 is 14 amino acids long. The V gene's germline CDR1 is SNHLY and CDR2 FYNNEI. V shed 7 bases and J 7 bases; nucleotides not matched to a gene: 10. Details on this clone: The antigen is undetermined.

This clonotype was sampled from an adult in good health. The starting material was peripheral blood, obtained on day 0 of AZD1222 vaccination. The chain is built from TRBV2 and TRBJ1-5, with TRBD1 identical over 7 bases. The CDR3 region is CASIIDREGQPQHF. The CDR3 bases are TGTGCCAGCATTATAGACAGGGAGGGCCAGCCCCAGCATTTT. The full variable domain, with the rest looked up from reference TRBV2 and TRBJ1-5, is EPEVTQTPSHQVTQMGQEVILRCVPISNHLYFYWYRQILGQKVEFLVSFYNNEISEKSEIFDDQFSVERPDGSNFTLKIRSTKLEDSAMYFCASIIDREGQPQHFGDGTRLSIL.